The 20 T cell receptor beta chains listed next were all sequenced from one sample in a study of blood T cell repertoires in COVID-19. Generated by immunoSEQ multiplex PCR, the TCRdb table keeps only in-frame clones and is missing some. The sample includes under 250,000 clones, 87% of them seen just once. Sequencing input: PBMCs or T cells enriched from blood (not recorded which). The receptor set was obtained from a woman under 40 with acute COVID-19.

This clone came up once. The chain recombines TRBV7-6 with TRBJ1-1, with unresolved D. V lost 5 bases to trimming and J lost 1 base, with 17 bases between them. The CDR3 spans 16 residues. Germline V CDR1 and CDR2: SGHVS, FNYEAQ. The chain's CDR3 is CASSPTGGEWNTEAFF. The CDR3 nucleotides read TGTGCCAGCAGCCCCACTGGAGGAGAGTGGAACACTGAAGCTTTCTTT.

Here the CDR3 reads CSVEVLAGSTDTQYF. The DNA of the CDR3 is TGCAGCGTTGAAGTTCTAGCGGGATCCACAGATACGCAGTATTTT. The chain combines TRBV29-1 with TRBJ2-3; 9 bases are shared with TRBD2. Trimming took 1 base from V and 2 from J; bases not matched to a gene: 4. Germline V lookup: CDR1 SQVTM, CDR2 ANQGSEA. The CDR3 sequence is 15 residues long.

The V call is TRBV11-2, the J call TRBJ1-1, with a weak D call TRBD1 (5 bases). Germline V gene sequence: CDR1 SGHAT, CDR2 FQNNGV. The CDR3 runs to 14 residues. The V gene lost 2 bases and the J gene lost 4 bases, with 11 bases spanning the gap. Written as DNA, the CDR3 is TGTGCCAGCAGCTTATGGGGGGAGGGCACTGAAGCTTTCTTT. This codes for CASSLWGEGTEAFF.

In this sample, this clone turned up once. The rearrangement joins TRBV7-8 to TRBJ1-1; TRBD1 aligns across 8 bases. The CDR3 is 14 amino acids. Germline V gives CDR1 SGHVS, CDR2 FQNEAQ. With V trimmed by 4 bases and J by 1 base, 2 bases remained unmatched. The chain's CDR3 is CASSWDRWNTEAFF. The CDR3 coding sequence is TGTGCCAGCAGCTGGGACAGGTGGAACACTGAAGCTTTCTTT.

This clone was observed a few times. The chain uses TRBV5-1 and TRBJ2-3; 11 bases match TRBD1. The length of the CDR3 is 15 residues. V trimming: 3 bases; J trimming: 5 bases; junction bases outside the gene matches: 5. Germline lookup yields CDR1 SGHRS and CDR2 YFSETQ. The CDR3 sequence: CASSSGTGGRDTQYF. The CDR3 coding sequence is TGCGCCAGCAGCTCCGGGACAGGGGGAAGAGATACGCAGTATTTT.

The DNA of the CDR3 is TGTGCCAGCAGTTTCAGGCAGGGGTATGAAGCTTTCTTT. Amino acids: CASSFRQGYEAFF. The rearrangement joins TRBV28 to TRBJ1-1, with a possible D match to TRBD1 (6 bases). The CDR3 contains 13 residues. CDR1 MDHEN and CDR2 SYDVKM come from the germline V gene. Trimming removed 3 bases at V and 7 bases at J, with 12 bases between.

This clone was recorded once. This chain connects TRBV10-1 to TRBJ2-1; the match to TRBD2 covers 8 bases. Germline lookup yields CDR1 WNHNN and CDR2 SYGVQD (reference sequence). J lost 6 bases, V lost 5 bases, and 9 bases had no gene match. The CDR3 sequence is 15 residues long. CDR3 sequence (DNA): TGCGCCAGCAGTCCGGGACTAGGAGGGGCCAATGAGCAGTTCTTC. Translating it yields CASSPGLGGANEQFF.

This sequence joins TRBV10-2 and TRBJ1-1; D not certain. This CDR3 contains 12 residues. Trimming pared 6 bases from V and 4 bases from J, leaving 9 bases between. Germline V gives CDR1 WSHSY, CDR2 SAAADI. In nucleotides, the CDR3 is TGCGCCAGCAGCAAAGGAGTCACTGAAGCTTTCTTT. Amino acid sequence: CASSKGVTEAFF.

The chain is built from TRBV6-6 and TRBJ2-3; tentatively, D is TRBD2 (5 bases). Germline CDR1 is MNHNY and CDR2 is SVGAGI (reference sequence). This CDR3 is 15 amino acids long. The ends were cut back, 0 bases at V and 2 bases at J, with 9 bases in the middle. The CDR3 nucleotides read TGTGCCAGCAGTTACTCCAGCGGACTCACAGATACGCAGTATTTT. Translation: CASSYSSGLTDTQYF.

The table lists this clone with a count of one. The J gene is TRBJ2-2, the V gene TRBV6-5; TRBD1 matches 11 bases. The V gene end was trimmed by 6 bases and the J gene end by 6 bases; junction bases not matched to a gene: 6. From germline, CDR1 is MNHEY and CDR2 SVGAGI. This CDR3 has 15 residues. DNA of the CDR3: TGTGCCAGCAGACCGGGACAGGGGGACGCCGGGGAGCTGTTTTTT. Its protein is CASRPGQGDAGELFF.

The V gene is TRBV27, the J gene TRBJ1-6; D gene uncertain. In germline, CDR1 is MNHEY, CDR2 SMNVEV (reference sequence). The CDR3 extends over 15 amino acids. V lost 1 base and J lost 4, with 8 bases in between. DNA of the CDR3: TGTGCCAGCAGTTTATTTCACACGTATAATTCACCCCTCCACTTT. Its protein product is CASSLFHTYNSPLHF.

V gene TRBV7-6 combines with J gene TRBJ1-4, with 7 bases matching TRBD1. The CDR3 length is 13 residues. Germline V gene lookup returns CDR1 SGHVS and CDR2 FNYEAQ. V shed 5 bases and J 8 bases; nucleotides not matched to a gene: 5. The CDR3 DNA reads as TGTGCCAGCAGCGCCGCAGGGGGAGAAAAACTGTTTTTT. Translated: CASSAAGGEKLFF.

The chain is built from TRBV7-2 and TRBJ2-5; no definite D call. The CDR3 is 13 residues long. Trimming pared 5 bases from V and 4 bases from J, leaving 11 bases between. CDR1 is SGHTA, CDR2 FQGNSA, per germline. CDR3 nucleotide sequence: TGTGCCAGCAGCAACCAGGCGAGAGAGACCCAGTACTTC. It encodes CASSNQARETQYF.

This sequence joins TRBV29-1 and TRBJ1-1, with D maybe TRBD1 (6 bases). Looked up from germline, CDR1 is SQVTM and CDR2 is ANQGSEA. The CDR3 is 13 residues long. V lost 7 bases to trimming and J lost 1 base, with 13 bases between them. CDR3 in amino acids: CSATGRTNTEAFF. The CDR3 DNA sequence: TGCAGCGCTACAGGGCGAACGAACACTGAAGCTTTCTTT.

This clone showed up just a few times. The rearrangement joins TRBV5-1 to TRBJ1-6; 8 bases line up with TRBD1. Germline-derived CDR1 and CDR2 are SGHRS and YFSETQ. Unmatched junction bases numbered 9, after V lost 0 bases and J lost 10 bases. The CDR3 length is 16 residues. CDR3 protein: CASSLEAGGAGSPLHF. CDR3 DNA sequence: TGCGCCAGCAGCTTGGAGGCAGGGGGCGCAGGATCACCCCTCCACTTT.

The chain uses TRBV10-2 and TRBJ2-1, with 10 positions matching TRBD2. The CDR3 runs 13 residues. Germline V gene data show CDR1 as WSHSY and CDR2 as SAAADI. After removal of 8 bases from V and 6 bases from J, the junction contained 4 bases not matched to a gene. CDR3 coding DNA: TGCGCCAGCCAGACTAGCGGGTCCAATGAGCAGTTCTTC. Protein sequence: CASQTSGSNEQFF.

The chain couples TRBV14 to TRBJ2-7; TRBD2 might be the D (6 bases). Per germline, CDR1 SGHDN and CDR2 FVKESK. The CDR3 has 13 amino acids. Trimming removed 3 bases at V and 6 bases at J, with 12 bases between. The DNA of the CDR3 is TGTGCCAGCAGCCAGGTCGGGAGTACCGAGCAGTACTTC. It translates to CASSQVGSTEQYF.

As for this clone: Other DNA sequences in this sample translate to the same CDR3. The chain joins TRBV5-4 to TRBJ2-2, with a possible D match to TRBD2 (5 bases). The ends were cut back, 2 bases at V and 1 base at J, with 6 bases in the middle. Germline V gives CDR1 SGHNT, CDR2 YYREEE (reference sequence). The CDR3 spans 14 residues. CDR3 DNA sequence: TGTGCCAGCAGCTTTCGGGAGAACACCGGGGAGCTGTTTTTT. It specifies CASSFRENTGELFF.

The chain is built from TRBV12-3 or TRBV12-4 and TRBJ2-7; TRBD2 is a possible D gene (5 bases). The CDR3 sequence is 13 residues long. Trimming pared 6 bases from V and 1 base from J, leaving 10 bases between. The CDR3 is CASSPGRSYEQYF. The DNA of the CDR3 is TGTGCCAGCAGCCCGGGGAGATCCTACGAGCAGTACTTC.

The chain recombines TRBV2 with TRBJ2-4; a weak D match, TRBD2 (6 bases). Germline lookup yields CDR1 SNHLY and CDR2 FYNNEI. Trimming pared 6 bases from V and 0 bases from J, leaving 12 bases between. The CDR3 runs to 15 residues. The CDR3 sequence: CASRGLTVAKNIQYF. The CDR3 DNA sequence: TGTGCCAGCAGGGGACTTACAGTAGCCAAAAACATTCAGTACTTC.